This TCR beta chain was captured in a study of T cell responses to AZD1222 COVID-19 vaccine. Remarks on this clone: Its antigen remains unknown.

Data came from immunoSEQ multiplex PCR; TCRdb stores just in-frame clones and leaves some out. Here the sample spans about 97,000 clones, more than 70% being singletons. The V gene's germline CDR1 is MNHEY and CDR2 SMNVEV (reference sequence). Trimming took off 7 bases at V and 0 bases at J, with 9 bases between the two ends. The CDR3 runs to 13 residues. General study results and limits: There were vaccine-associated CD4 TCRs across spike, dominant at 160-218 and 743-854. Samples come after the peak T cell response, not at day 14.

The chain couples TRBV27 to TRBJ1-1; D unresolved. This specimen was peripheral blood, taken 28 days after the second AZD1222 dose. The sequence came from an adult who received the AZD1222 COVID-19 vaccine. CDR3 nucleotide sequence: TGTGCCAGCATTGGAGGTTTGAACACTGAAGCTTTCTTT. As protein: CASIGGLNTEAFF.